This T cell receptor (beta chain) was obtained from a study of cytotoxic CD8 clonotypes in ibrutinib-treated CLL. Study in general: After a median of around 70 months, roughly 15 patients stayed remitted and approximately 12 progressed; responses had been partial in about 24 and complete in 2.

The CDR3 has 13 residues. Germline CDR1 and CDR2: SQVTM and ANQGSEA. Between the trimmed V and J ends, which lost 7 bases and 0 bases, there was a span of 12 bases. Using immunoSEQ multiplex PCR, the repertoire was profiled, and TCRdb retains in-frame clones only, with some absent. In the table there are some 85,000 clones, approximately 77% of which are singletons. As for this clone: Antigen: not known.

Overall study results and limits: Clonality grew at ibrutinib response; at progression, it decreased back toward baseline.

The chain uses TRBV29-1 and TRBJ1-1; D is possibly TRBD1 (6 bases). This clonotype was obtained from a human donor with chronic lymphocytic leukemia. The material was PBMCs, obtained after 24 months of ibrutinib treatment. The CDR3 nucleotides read TGCAGCGCCTGGGACACGGTGAACACTGAAGCTTTCTTT. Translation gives CSAWDTVNTEAFF.